This is a list of T cell receptor beta chains from one sample in a study of T-cell memory formation after mild COVID-19. A single record per CDR3 protein comes from TCRdb applying MiXCR to the 5' RACE reads. The repertoire holds just over 400,000 distinct CDR3 sequences, with about 25% as singletons. The sample was PBMCs or a T cell subset sorted from them (not recorded which). The receptors shown here come from an adult woman who had mild COVID-19 (a few samples of this study predate the infection). Cell type and time point are not known. Both conserved end residues are trimmed from each CDR3. D genes are given only for firm matches.

d_call v_call cdr3_aa
TRBD1 TRBV2 ASSRTGISYEQY
NA TRBV7-2 ASSRDRLDIQY
NA TRBV20-1 SARRGYNEQF
NA TRBV7-3 ASSLTKGAVELF
TRBD2 TRBV29-1 SVWAGGPNEQF
NA TRBV12-3/TRBV12-4 ASTFRGAYEQY
NA TRBV12-3/TRBV12-4 ASSLGGDLPEAF
NA TRBV29-1 SVEMNYEQY
TRBD2 TRBV11-1 ASSRVGLAGAPRGETQY
NA TRBV5-1 ASSLGTSLLNTEAF